What follows describes a single T cell receptor (beta chain). The participants were between roughly 18 and 89 years old and came from about two dozen US areas. Membership in each cohort depended on participant-reported clinical history. The V and J ends lost 2 bases and 6 bases respectively, with 12 bases between them. Looked up from germline, CDR1 is MNHEY and CDR2 is SMNVEV (reference sequence). CDR3 size: 14 residues. This sample is part of a study of blood T cell repertoires in COVID-19. Study context: Samples representing acute and convalescent COVID-19 were sourced from the United States, Italy and Spain.

Per the original data handling: How many nucleated cells were present was estimated from reference gene primer amplification. Sequencing was performed with immunoSEQ multiplex PCR; in TCRdb, only in-frame clones are kept and a portion is missing. That table furnishes V, J and clone size, whereas the DNA furnished D and trimming. The repertoire holds about 340,000 clones, with just over 85% as singletons. The specimen was PBMCs or T cells enriched from blood (not recorded which). This sequence joins TRBV27 and TRBJ2-3; D is possibly TRBD1 (5 bases). This TCR derives from a woman in her 40s with acute COVID-19. CDR3 bases: TGTGCCAGCAGTTTAATTAGGGGTTCGGATACGCAGTATTTT. Translated, it gives CASSLIRGSDTQYF.